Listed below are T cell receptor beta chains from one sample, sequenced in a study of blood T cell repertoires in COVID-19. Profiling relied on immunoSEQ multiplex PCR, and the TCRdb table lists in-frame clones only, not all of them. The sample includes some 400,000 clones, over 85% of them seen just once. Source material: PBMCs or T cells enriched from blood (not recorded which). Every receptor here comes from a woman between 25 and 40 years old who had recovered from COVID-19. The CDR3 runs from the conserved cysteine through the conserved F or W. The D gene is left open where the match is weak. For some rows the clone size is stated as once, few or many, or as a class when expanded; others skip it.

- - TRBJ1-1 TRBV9 TGTGCCAGCAGCGTAGTATCGGGGATGAACACTGAAGCTTTCTTT CASSVVSGMNTEAFF
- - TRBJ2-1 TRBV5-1 TGCGCCAGCAGCGGGTTTTCAGGAAGCTCCTACAATGAGCAGTTCTTC CASSGFSGSSYNEQFF
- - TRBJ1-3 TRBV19 TGTGCCAGTAGTACCCAGGGTGGCTCTGGAAACACCATATATTTT CASSTQGGSGNTIYF
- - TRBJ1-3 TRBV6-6 TGTGCCAGCAGCCCACCGAGTGGGCAGGGGGGAAACACCATATATTTT CASSPPSGQGGNTIYF
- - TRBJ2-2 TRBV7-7 TGTGCCAGCAGCTTAGAATTTTCATCTTTAGGGGTTGCGAACACCGGGGAGCTGTTTTTT CASSLEFSSLGVANTGELFF
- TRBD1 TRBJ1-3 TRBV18 TGTGCCAGCTCCATCAGCCGGGACAGCTCTGGAAACACCATATATTTT CASSISRDSSGNTIYF
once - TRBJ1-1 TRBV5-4 TGTGCCAGCAGCTTGGAACTCCAGGGGACTGAAGCTTTCTTT CASSLELQGTEAFF
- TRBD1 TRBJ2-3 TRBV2 TGTGCCAGCGGACAGGGAACAGATACGCAGTATTTT CASGQGTDTQYF
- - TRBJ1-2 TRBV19 TGTGCCAGTAGTATAGAGGGCTTTAGAGGCTACACCTTC CASSIEGFRGYTF
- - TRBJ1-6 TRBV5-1 TGCGCCAGCAGCCCTGGAGAATCGGGGTCACCCCTCCACTTT CASSPGESGSPLHF
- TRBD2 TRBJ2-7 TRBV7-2 TGTGCCAGCAGCTTACATAGCGGGGGGAGCTCCTACGAGCAGTACTTC CASSLHSGGSSYEQYF
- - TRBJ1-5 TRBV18 TGTGCCAGCTCACCCAGCGGGGGTCAGCCCCAGCATTTT CASSPSGGQPQHF
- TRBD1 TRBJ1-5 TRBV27 TGTGCCAGCAGTTTAGGACAGGGGGCCAATCAGCCCCAGCATTTT CASSLGQGANQPQHF
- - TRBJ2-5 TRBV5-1 TGCGCCAGCAGCTTGGCCCCCGAGAAGTACCAAGAGACCCAGTACTTC CASSLAPEKYQETQYF
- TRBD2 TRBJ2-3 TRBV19 TGTGCCAGTAGTATCGGCGTGACTAGCGGAACTAGCACAGATACGCAGTATTTT CASSIGVTSGTSTDTQYF
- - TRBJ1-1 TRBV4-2 TGTGCCAGCAGCCAAGTAGGCAGGTCAATGAACACTGAAGCTTTCTTT CASSQVGRSMNTEAFF
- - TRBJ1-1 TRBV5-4 TGTGCCAGCAGCTCACCCTTACGGGACACTGAAGCTTTCTTT CASSSPLRDTEAFF
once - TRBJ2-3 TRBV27 TGTGCCAGCAGTTTAGACAGAAACACAGATACGCAGTATTTT CASSLDRNTDTQYF
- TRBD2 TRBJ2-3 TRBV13 TGTGCCAGCAGCTTAGGCCTAGCGGGGGGCCCAGATACGCAGTATTTT CASSLGLAGGPDTQYF
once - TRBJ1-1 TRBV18 TGTGCCAGCTCACCACCCTTGTCTTATCGGAACACTGAAGCTTTCTTT CASSPPLSYRNTEAFF
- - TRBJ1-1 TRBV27 TGTGCCAGCAGGCGGGGGGGGTCGTACACTGAAGCTTTCTTT CASRRGGSYTEAFF
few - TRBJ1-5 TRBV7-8 TGTGCCAGCAGCGCCTCAGGGAATCAGCCCCAGCATTTT CASSASGNQPQHF
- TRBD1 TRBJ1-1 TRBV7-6 TGTGCCAGCAGCTTAGAACAGGGGGCCACTGAAGCTTTCTTT CASSLEQGATEAFF
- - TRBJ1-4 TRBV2 TGTGCCAGCAGTCCGGCAACTAATGAAAAACTGTTTTTT CASSPATNEKLFF
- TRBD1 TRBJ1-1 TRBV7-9 TGTGCCAGCAGCGCACACAGGGGGGTCGGCACTGAAGCTTTCTTT CASSAHRGVGTEAFF
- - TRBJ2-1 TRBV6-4 TGTGCCAGCATAATATCAGGCAATGAGCAGTTCTTC CASIISGNEQFF
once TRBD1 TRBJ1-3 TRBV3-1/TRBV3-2 TGTGCCAGCAGTCCCGGGACAGGGGTCGGAAACACCATATATTTT CASSPGTGVGNTIYF
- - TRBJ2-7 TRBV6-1 TGTGCCAGCAGTGAAGGGAGGGCCCCCGAGCAGTACTTC CASSEGRAPEQYF
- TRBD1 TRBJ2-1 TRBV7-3 TGTGCCAGCAGCCCCGGGACAGGGGCCTACAATGAGCAGTTCTTC CASSPGTGAYNEQFF
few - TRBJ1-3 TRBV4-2 TGTGCCAGCAGCCAGGACAGAAACTCTGGAAACACCATATATTTT CASSQDRNSGNTIYF
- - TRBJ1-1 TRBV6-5 TGTGCCAGCAGTTACTTGCAGGGCGTAACTGAAGCTTTCTTT CASSYLQGVTEAFF
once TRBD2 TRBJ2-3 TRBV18 TGTGCCAGCTCACCACGTCTTCCTAGCGGGACTAGCACAGATACGCAGTATTTT CASSPRLPSGTSTDTQYF